The text below deals with one TCR beta chain. What it binds is unknown. As every portion of the isolated RNA was reverse transcribed, the sequencing read expressed TCRB transcripts. Sequenced by immunoSEQ multiplex PCR; TCRdb stores in-frame clones only, minus some. The repertoire holds under 400,000 clones, 11% to 15% seen once, with 5.5% to 7.5% in the top ten. The V gene lost 1 base and the J gene lost 2 bases, with 11 bases spanning the gap. Germline V gene data show CDR1 as SGHTA and CDR2 as FQGTGA. The CDR3 is 16 residues long. This specimen belongs to a study of beta chain features in type 1 diabetes. Study-wide points: These data did not resolve whether HLA type affects TCRB rearrangement. Individuals with type 1 diabetes displayed fewer insertions and more deletions at VDJ junctions. Among all four CD4+ subsets, Type 1 diabetes patients had TCRB CDR3s that were moderately but significantly shorter. Sampled from patients, naive, central memory and Treg TCRB repertoires appeared more similar than those sampled from healthy donors.

The chain couples TRBV7-3 to TRBJ2-2; tentative D call: TRBD2 (5 bases). The sequenced material came from central memory CD4+ T cells from blood. The clonotype comes from a young man in good health. The CDR3 DNA is TGTGCCAGCAGCTTAAACGCGGGTCCTAACACCGGGGAGCTGTTTTTT. Translation: CASSLNAGPNTGELFF.